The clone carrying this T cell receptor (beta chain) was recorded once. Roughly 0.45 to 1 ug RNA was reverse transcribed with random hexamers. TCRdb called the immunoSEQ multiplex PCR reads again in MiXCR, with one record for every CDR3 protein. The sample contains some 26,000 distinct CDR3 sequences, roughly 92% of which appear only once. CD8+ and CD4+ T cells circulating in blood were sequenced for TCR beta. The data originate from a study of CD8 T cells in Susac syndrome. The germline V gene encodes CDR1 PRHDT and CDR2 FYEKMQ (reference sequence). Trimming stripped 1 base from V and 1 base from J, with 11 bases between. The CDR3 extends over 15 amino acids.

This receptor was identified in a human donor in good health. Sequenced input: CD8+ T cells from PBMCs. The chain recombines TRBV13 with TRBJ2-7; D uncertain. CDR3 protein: CASSLANTASYEQYF. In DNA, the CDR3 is TGTGCCAGCAGCTTAGCCAACACCGCATCCTACGAGCAGTACTTC.